The 2 T cell receptor beta chains reported below all come from one sample, sequenced in a study of blood T cell repertoires in COVID-19. Sequenced by immunoSEQ multiplex PCR; TCRdb stores in-frame clones only, minus some. The profile shows a few hundred thousand clones, around 87% of them singletons. The sequencing sample was made of PBMCs or T cells enriched from blood (not recorded which). The receptors come from a young woman with acute COVID-19.

CDR3: CASSLSWGTGNSPLHF. The CDR3 nucleotides are TGTGCCAGCAGTTTATCGTGGGGGACAGGGAATTCACCCCTCCACTTT. The genes are TRBV27 and TRBJ1-6; TRBD1 agrees at 9 bases. This CDR3 comprises 16 residues. J was trimmed by 7 bases and V by 0 bases; bases with no gene match: 4. The V gene's germline CDR1 is MNHEY and CDR2 SMNVEV (reference sequence).

The J gene is TRBJ2-5, the V gene TRBV7-6; a weak D match, TRBD2 (5 bases). CDR1 SGHVS and CDR2 FNYEAQ come from the germline V gene. The CDR3 contains 17 residues. V was pared by 1 base and J by 5 bases, with 20 bases between. The CDR3 DNA reads TGTGCCAGCAGCTTAGGGCTGGCCCGGGGAGTTGGGGAGACCCAGTACTTC. It is translated as CASSLGLARGVGETQYF.